The 10 T cell receptor beta chains presented below share a single source sample, sequenced in a study of cytomegalovirus exposure and HLA in healthy donors. The PCR ran on 60 Vbeta and 13 Jbeta primers. Data came from immunoSEQ multiplex PCR; TCRdb stores just in-frame clones and leaves some out. The data show 210,000 or so clones, approximately 80% seen once. Sequenced: PBMCs. These receptors all stem from a girl aged 2-10 years in good health and CMV-seronegative.

V is TRBV4-1 and J is TRBJ2-3; 10 bases match TRBD2. The trim removed 6 bases at V and 6 bases at J, leaving 6 bases unmatched. Germline V CDR1 and CDR2: MGHRA, YSYEKL. This CDR3 has 14 amino acids. Here the CDR3 DNA reads TGCGCCAGCAGACCTAGCGGGAGTGAGGATACGCAGTATTTT. It specifies CASRPSGSEDTQYF.

The chain couples TRBV19 to TRBJ2-2, with a tentative D call TRBD1 (6 bases). CDR1 LNHDA and CDR2 SQIVND come from the germline V gene (reference sequence). The CDR3 totals 15 residues. Trimming shortened V by 0 bases and J by 5 bases, and 10 bases separated the two germline ends. The CDR3 loop is CASSIDLTGTGELFF. CDR3 nucleotides: TGTGCCAGTAGTATAGATCTAACAGGGACCGGGGAGCTGTTTTTT. Looking up the rest from reference TRBV19 and TRBJ2-2 gives the full variable domain: DGGITQSPKYLFRKEGQNVTLSCEQNLNHDAMYWYRQDPGQGLRLIYYSQIVNDFQKGDIAEGYSVSREKKESFPLTVTSAQKNPTAFYLCASSIDLTGTGELFFGEGSRLTVL.

In its sample, this clone was seen a few times. V gene TRBV27 combines with J gene TRBJ2-7; 8 bases map to TRBD2. J gave up 1 base and V 5 bases, and 13 bases lay outside the gene matches. CDR3 length: 17 amino acids. The V gene's germline CDR1 is MNHEY and CDR2 SMNVEV (reference sequence). DNA of the CDR3: TGTGCCAGCAGTCCGATTTCGGTAGCGGGATCATCCTACGAGCAGTACTTC. Residues: CASSPISVAGSSYEQYF.

A word on this clone: One junction end disagrees with the germline gene, perhaps due to a read error. This rearrangement joins TRBV20-1 to TRBJ1-2, with 8 bases matching TRBD1. This CDR3 is built from 10 residues. CDR1 is DFQATT, CDR2 SNEGSKA, per germline (reference sequence). The CDR3 sequence: CSAVTGVLSF. CDR3 in DNA: TGCAGTGCTGTGACAGGGGTGCTCTCCTTC.

This clone appeared a single time. The chain has TRBV2 and TRBJ2-7; 7 nucleotides agree with TRBD1. V shed 5 bases and J 2 bases; nucleotides not matched to a gene: 6. The CDR3 has 14 amino acids. Germline lookup yields CDR1 SNHLY and CDR2 FYNNEI. The CDR3 region is CASSLLGTAYEQYF. CDR3 DNA sequence: TGTGCCAGCAGTTTACTCGGGACAGCCTACGAGCAGTACTTC.

In regard to this clone: Germline is not matched at one junction end, which may reflect a read error. The chain has TRBV11-2 and TRBJ2-3; either TRBD1 or TRBD2 may fit D (6 bases each). The germline gives CDR1 SGHAT, CDR2 FQNNGV. The CDR3 extends over 16 amino acids. DNA of the CDR3: TGTGCTAGCAGCTTAGGGGGAGGACTGCCGACAGATACGCAGTATTTT. This codes for CASSLGGGLPTDTQYF.

This rearrangement joins TRBV5-5 to TRBJ2-1; possibly TRBD2 for D (6 bases). The CDR3 consists of 16 residues. V lost 0 bases and J 0 bases, leaving 10 bases between the germline ends. Germline assignment: CDR1 SGHKS and CDR2 YYEKEE (reference sequence). CDR3 region: CASSLDLAFSYNEQFF. CDR3 sequence (DNA): TGTGCCAGCAGCTTGGACCTAGCGTTCTCCTACAATGAGCAGTTCTTC.

The chain is built from TRBV5-5 and TRBJ1-1; no clear D. The germline gives CDR1 SGHKS, CDR2 YYEKEE (reference sequence). The CDR3 spans 15 residues. Trimming took 0 bases from V and 0 from J, leaving 9 bases between them. The CDR3 protein is CASSLVQVMNTEAFF. CDR3 DNA sequence: TGTGCCAGCAGCTTGGTCCAGGTCATGAACACTGAAGCTTTCTTT.

This chain joins TRBV19 and TRBJ2-1; 9 bases align to TRBD2. This CDR3 contains 17 residues. Germline CDR1 reads LNHDA; CDR2 reads SQIVND (reference sequence). J gave up 5 bases and V 5 bases, and 13 bases lay outside the gene matches. The CDR3, as DNA: TGTGCCAGTAGTTCGGGGGTGTCTAGCGGGACCCACAATGAGCAGTTCTTC. It translates to CASSSGVSSGTHNEQFF.

The chain joins TRBV6-4 to TRBJ2-2; D possibly corresponds to TRBD2 (5 bases). CDR3 size: 14 residues. CDR1 and CDR2 (germline): MRHNA, SNTAGT. Deletions cut 7 bases from V and 3 bases from J, with 12 bases between. CDR3 sequence (DNA): TGTGCCAGCAAACCTGGACTCGACACCGGGGAGCTGTTTTTT. This translates into CASKPGLDTGELFF.